This T cell receptor (beta chain) comes out of a study of blood T cells in healthy people across ages. Study at large: About one barcoded beta molecule per two T cells came from capture by template switching.

Findings and limits, study-wide: More naive CD4+ cells and higher diversity marked long-lived donors relative to aged donors.

Of note for this clonotype: The antigen is not known.

Drawing of peripheral blood yielded about 10 milliliters from each donor. Per-sample yields of isolated PBMCs were at least 6 million. The CDR3 has 13 residues. Germline CDR1 SGHRS, CDR2 YFSETQ. V gave up 2 bases and J gave up 3 bases, with 8 bases separating them. The second PCR ran about 6 to 11 cycles with a sample-barcoded 5' primer and J-beta primers. TCRdb re-derived calls from the 5' RACE reads in MiXCR, one entry per CDR3 protein. Of about 670,000 distinct CDR3 sequences listed, 45% to 60% were seen once; the top ten hold approximately 15%. The chain links TRBV5-1 to TRBJ1-1; possible D gene TRBD1, 5 bases. The sample consisted of blood. This receptor was obtained from a woman older than 75 in good health. DNA of the CDR3: TGCGCCAGCAGCTTTTGGGGCGACACTGAAGCTTTCTTT. Translation: CASSFWGDTEAFF.